This TCR beta chain was captured in a study of T-cell reconstitution after alpha-beta-depleted transplantation in children listed by TCRdb under 2016. A note on the overall study: Using TCR repertoire profiling, the study quantitatively followed how T-cell immune reconstitution unfolded in children after TCRalphabeta/CD19-depleted allogeneic hematopoietic cell transplantation.

This clonotype was picked up a small number of times. No cognate antigen has been identified for it. No base quality values were provided; no much bigger clone lies one nucleotide off. The germline V gene encodes CDR1 DFQATT and CDR2 SNEGSKA (reference sequence). The CDR3 starts with the cysteine, ends with the phenylalanine, and has 17 residues. Only the CDR3 DNA is retained, 51 bases long and in frame from the first base. The junction shows trimming of 0 bases on V and 1 base on J, plus 16 bases between the germline ends. The library was made by PCR. The instrument was an Illumina HiSeq 2500. To normalize quantification of the TCRbeta repertoire, the TCR libraries were built with molecular barcoding that relied on unique molecular identifiers. Using fastp at Q25 and MiXCR, TCRdb reprocessed the public reads and kept productive beta chains. Each CDR3 protein gets just one entry, which takes the most common genes and DNA from the rows behind it. In this sample the table shows 250,000 to 350,000 distinct CDR3 sequences, almost 10% of which occur a single time. The ten top clones hold about 9.5% of the sample.

Recombination joined TRBV20-1 with TRBJ2-1; TRBD1 is possibly the D segment (6 matching bases). This TCR was recovered from a human donor who donated a stem cell graft to a child with SCID. Sequencing used PBMCs from the stem cell graft donor, obtained from the stem cell graft. For the CDR3, the sequence is CSARDQIQGISYNEQFF. The nucleotide sequence is TGCAGTGCTAGAGATCAGATCCAGGGGATATCCTACAATGAGCAGTTCTTC.